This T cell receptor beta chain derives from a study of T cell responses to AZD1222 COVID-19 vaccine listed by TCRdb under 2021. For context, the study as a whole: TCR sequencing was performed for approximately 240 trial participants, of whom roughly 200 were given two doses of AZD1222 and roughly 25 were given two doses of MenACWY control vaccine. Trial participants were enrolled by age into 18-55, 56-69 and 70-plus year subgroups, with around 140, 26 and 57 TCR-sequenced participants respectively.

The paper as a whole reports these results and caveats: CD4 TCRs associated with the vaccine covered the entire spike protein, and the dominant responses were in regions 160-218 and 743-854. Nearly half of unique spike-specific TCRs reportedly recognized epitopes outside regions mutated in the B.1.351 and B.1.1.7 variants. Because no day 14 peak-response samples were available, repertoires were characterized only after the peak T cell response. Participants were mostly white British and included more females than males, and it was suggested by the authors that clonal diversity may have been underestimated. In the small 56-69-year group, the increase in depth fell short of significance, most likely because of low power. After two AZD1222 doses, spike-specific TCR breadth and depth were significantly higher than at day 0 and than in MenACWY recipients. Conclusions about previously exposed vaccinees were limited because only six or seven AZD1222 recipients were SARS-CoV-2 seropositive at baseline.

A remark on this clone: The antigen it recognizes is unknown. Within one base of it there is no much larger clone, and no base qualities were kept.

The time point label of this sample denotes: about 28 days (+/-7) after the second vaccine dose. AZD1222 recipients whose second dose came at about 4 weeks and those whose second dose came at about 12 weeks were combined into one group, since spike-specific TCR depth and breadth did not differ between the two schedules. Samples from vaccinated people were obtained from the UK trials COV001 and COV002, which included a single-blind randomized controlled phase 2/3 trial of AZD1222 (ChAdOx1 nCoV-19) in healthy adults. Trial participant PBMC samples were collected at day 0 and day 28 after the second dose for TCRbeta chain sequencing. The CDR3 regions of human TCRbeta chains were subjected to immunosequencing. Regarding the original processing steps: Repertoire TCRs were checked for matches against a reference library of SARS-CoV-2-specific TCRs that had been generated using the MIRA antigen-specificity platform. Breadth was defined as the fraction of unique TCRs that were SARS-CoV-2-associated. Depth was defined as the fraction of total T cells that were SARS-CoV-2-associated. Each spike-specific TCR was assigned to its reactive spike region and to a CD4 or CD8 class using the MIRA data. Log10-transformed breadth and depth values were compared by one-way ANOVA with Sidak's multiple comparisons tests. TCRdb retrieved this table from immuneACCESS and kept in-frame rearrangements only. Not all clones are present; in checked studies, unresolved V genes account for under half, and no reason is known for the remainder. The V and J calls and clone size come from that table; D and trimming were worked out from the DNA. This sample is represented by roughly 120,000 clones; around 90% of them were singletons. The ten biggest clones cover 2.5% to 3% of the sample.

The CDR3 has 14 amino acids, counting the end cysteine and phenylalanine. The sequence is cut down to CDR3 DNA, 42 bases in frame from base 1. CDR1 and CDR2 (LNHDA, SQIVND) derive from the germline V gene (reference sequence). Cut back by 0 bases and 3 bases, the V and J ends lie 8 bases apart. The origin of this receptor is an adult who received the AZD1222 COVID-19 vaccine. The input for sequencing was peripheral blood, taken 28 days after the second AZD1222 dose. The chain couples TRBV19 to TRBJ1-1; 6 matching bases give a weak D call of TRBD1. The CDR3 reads CASSIEQGYTEAFF. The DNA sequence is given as TGTGCCAGTAGTATAGAGCAGGGGTACACTGAAGCTTTCTTT. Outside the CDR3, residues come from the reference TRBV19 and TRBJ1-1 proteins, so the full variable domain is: DGGITQSPKYLFRKEGQNVTLSCEQNLNHDAMYWYRQDPGQGLRLIYYSQIVNDFQKGDIAEGYSVSREKKESFPLTVTSAQKNPTAFYLCASSIEQGYTEAFFGQGTRLTVV.